This TCR beta chain was observed in a study of shared clonotypes between healthy human individuals. Terminally differentiated effector memory CD45RA+ cells were excluded by CCR7 positive selection of CD45RO-negative cells. Each subset's genomic DNA was shared equally among a number of immunoSEQ plates. Methods used by the authors: Quality scores were absent from the junction-only immunoSEQ sequences, so filtering differed. Generated by immunoSEQ multiplex PCR, the TCRdb table keeps only in-frame clones and is missing some. V, J and clone size were drawn from that table, and D and trimming were deduced from the DNA. This table has about 590,000 clones, nearly 97% appearing once. The CDR3 length is 11 residues. Per the germline V gene, CDR1 is SGHVS and CDR2 is FQNEAQ. V gave up 5 bases and J gave up 0 bases, with 2 bases separating them. Regarding the study as a whole: Generation of non-shared clonotypes was less probable than generation of clonotypes shared by all four donors.

This clone turned up a few times. Its target is not known. This same CDR3 is encoded by further DNA sequences in the sample. Sequencing was done on a sample of naive CD8+ T cells sorted from blood. The rearrangement links TRBV7-8 to TRBJ2-7; D uncertain. This clonotype originated in a woman between 25 and 40 years old in good health. The CDR3 DNA reads TGTGCCAGCAGCCCCTCCTACGAGCAGTACTTC. This encodes CASSPSYEQYF.